The sequence of this T cell receptor beta chain was determined in a study of T cells in Graves' hyperthyroidism and ophthalmopathy. Study-level points and caveats: Most thyroid clonotypes that were expanded above 0.001 also turned up in blood. With a median lead of 6.5 months before onset, the model predicted ophthalmopathy.

With regard to this clonotype: The antigen is unknown.

In germline, CDR1 is LNHNV, CDR2 YYDKDF (reference sequence). The CDR3 extends over 16 amino acids. The trim removed 0 bases at V and 1 base at J, leaving 2 bases unmatched. It was RNA transcripts that yielded the amplified TCR beta CDR3 regions. The HTBI primer set was used in a first-round RT-PCR of the TCR CDR3. Using its own MiXCR run on the multiplex PCR reads, TCRdb lists one record per CDR3 protein. The sample includes 500,000 to 600,000 distinct CDR3 sequences, just over 45% seen only once; the top ten take more than 7%. Used for diagnoses were clinical symptoms, serum thyroxine and TRAb, thyroid ultrasound and orbital computed tomography.

The origin of this receptor is a woman younger than 35 with Graves' hyperthyroidism. Sequencing was carried out using peripheral blood or thyroid tissue (not recorded which). V and J are TRBV15 and TRBJ2-7; 11 bases are a match to TRBD2. CDR3 protein: CATSRDLAGGSYEQYF. For the CDR3, the DNA is TGTGCCACCAGCAGAGACCTAGCGGGAGGATCCTACGAGCAGTACTTC.